This TCR beta chain appears in the sequencing data of a study of blood T cell repertoires in COVID-19. On the study more broadly: COVID-19 samples from acute and convalescent phases originated in the United States, Italy and Spain.

Measured with immunoSEQ multiplex PCR; TCRdb has only the in-frame clones, and not every one. The sample holds around 100,000 clones, more than 75% seen once. The CDR3 is made up of 13 amino acids. Germline V gene sequence: CDR1 LGHNT, CDR2 FRNRAP. V was trimmed by 3 bases and J by 5 bases, leaving 10 bases between them. V and J are TRBV12-5 and TRBJ1-1; D not certain. This sequence originates from a man in his forties with acute or convalescent COVID-19. Sequencing input: peripheral blood. CDR3 bases: TGTGCTAGTGGTTTCCGAGGAGGGACTGAAGCTTTCTTT. Amino acid sequence: CASGFRGGTEAFF.